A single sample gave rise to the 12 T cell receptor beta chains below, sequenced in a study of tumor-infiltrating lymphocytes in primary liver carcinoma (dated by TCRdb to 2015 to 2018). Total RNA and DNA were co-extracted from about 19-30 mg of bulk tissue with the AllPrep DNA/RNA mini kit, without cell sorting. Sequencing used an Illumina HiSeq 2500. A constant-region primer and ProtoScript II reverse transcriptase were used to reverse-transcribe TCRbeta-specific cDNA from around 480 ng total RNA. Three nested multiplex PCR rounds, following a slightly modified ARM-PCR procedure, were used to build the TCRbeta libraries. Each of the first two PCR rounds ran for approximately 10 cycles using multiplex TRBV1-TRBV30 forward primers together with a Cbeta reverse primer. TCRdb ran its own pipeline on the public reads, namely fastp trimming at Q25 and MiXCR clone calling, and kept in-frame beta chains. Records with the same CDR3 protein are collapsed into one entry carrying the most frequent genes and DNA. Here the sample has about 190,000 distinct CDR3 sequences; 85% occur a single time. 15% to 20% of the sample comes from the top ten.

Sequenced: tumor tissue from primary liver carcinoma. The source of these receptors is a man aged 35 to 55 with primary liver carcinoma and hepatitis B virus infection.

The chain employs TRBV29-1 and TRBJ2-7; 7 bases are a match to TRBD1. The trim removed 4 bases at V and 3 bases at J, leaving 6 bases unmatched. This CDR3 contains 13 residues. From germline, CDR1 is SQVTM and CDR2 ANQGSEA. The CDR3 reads CSVASTGLYEQYF. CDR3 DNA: TGCAGCGTTGCTTCGACAGGGCTCTACGAGCAGTACTTC.

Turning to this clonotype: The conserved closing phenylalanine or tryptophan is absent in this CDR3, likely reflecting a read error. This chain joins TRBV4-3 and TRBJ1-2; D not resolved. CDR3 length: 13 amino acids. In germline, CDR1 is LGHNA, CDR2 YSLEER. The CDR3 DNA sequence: TGCGCCAGCAGCCAAGAGGGCAACTATGGTTACACCTCC. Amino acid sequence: CASSQEGNYGYTS.

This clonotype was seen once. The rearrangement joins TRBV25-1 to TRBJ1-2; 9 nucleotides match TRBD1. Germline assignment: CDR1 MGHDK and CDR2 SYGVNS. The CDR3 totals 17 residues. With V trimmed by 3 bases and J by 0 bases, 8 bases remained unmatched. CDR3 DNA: TGTGCCAGCAGTGAGTTGACAGGGGGTGCCGCTAACTATGGCTACACCTTC. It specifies CASSELTGGAANYGYTF.

This CDR3 reads CASSDKGQGEHQPQHF. CDR3 DNA: TGTGCCAGCAGTGACAAAGGACAGGGGGAGCATCAGCCCCAGCATTTT. The chain recombines TRBV6-1 with TRBJ1-5; TRBD1 agrees at 10 bases. Trimming removed 3 bases from V and 5 bases from J; junction bases left unmatched: 7. In germline, CDR1 is MNHNS, CDR2 SASEGT. This CDR3 has 16 residues.

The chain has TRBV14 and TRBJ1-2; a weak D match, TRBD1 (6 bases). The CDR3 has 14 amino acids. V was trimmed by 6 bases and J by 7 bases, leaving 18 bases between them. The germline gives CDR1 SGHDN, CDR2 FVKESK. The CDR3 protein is CASSQWGHISGYTF. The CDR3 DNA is TGTGCCAGCAGTCAATGGGGGCACATCTCTGGCTACACCTTC.

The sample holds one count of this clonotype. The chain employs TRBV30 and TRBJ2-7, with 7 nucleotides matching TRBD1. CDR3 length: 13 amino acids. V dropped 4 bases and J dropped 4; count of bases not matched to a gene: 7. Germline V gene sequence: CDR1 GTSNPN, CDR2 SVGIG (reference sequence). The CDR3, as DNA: TGTGCCTGGACCCCCCGGGACAGTTACGAGCAGTACTTC. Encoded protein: CAWTPRDSYEQYF.

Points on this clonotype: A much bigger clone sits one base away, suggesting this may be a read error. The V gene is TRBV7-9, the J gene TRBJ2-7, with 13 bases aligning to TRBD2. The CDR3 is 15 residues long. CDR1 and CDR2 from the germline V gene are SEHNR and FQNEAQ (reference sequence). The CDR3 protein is CASSRGTSGTYERYF. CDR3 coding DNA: TGTGCCAGCAGCCGCGGGACTAGCGGGACCTACGAGCGGTACTTC.

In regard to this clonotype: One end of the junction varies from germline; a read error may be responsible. CDR3 residues: CASNFLSSSSRNTIYF. The CDR3 region has the DNA TGTGCCAGCAACTTTTTGAGCTCCAGCTCTAGAAACACCATATATTTT. The chain couples TRBV5-4 to TRBJ1-3; D is undetermined. The germline V gene encodes CDR1 SGHNT and CDR2 YYREEE (reference sequence). This CDR3 spans 16 amino acids.

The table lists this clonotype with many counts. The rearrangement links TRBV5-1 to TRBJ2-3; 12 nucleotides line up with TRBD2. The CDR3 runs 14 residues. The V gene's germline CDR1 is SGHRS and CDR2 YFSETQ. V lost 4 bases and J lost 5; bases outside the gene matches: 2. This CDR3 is CASSRLAGVDTQYF. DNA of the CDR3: TGCGCCAGCAGCCGACTAGCGGGAGTAGATACGCAGTATTTT.

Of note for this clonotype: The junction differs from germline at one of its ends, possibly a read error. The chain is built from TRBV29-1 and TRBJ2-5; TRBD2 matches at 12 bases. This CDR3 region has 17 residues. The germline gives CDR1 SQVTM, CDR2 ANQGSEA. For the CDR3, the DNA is TGTGGCGTTGTACTAGCGGGAGGCCGCTTCAGCCAAGTGACCCAGTACTTC. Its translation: CGVVLAGGRFSQVTQYF.

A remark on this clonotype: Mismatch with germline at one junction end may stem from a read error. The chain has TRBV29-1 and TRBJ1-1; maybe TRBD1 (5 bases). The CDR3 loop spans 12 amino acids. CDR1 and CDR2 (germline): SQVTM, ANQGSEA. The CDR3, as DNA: TGCAGCGCCATCAGAGAGGGGACTGAAGCTATCTTT. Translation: CSAIREGTEAIF.

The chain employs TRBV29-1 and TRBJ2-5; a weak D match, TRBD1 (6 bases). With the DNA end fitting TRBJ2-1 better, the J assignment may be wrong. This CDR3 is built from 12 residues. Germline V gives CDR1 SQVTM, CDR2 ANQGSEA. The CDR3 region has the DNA TGCAGCGTTACTGGACAGCAAGAGACCCAGTTCTTC. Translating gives CSVTGQQETQFF.